This T cell receptor beta chain was recovered during a study of blood T cell repertoires in COVID-19. For the study at large: From the United States, Italy and Spain came samples of acute and convalescent COVID-19. T cells, B-cell-depleted T cells, or PBMCs supplied cDNA or gDNA.

The junction had 8 bases not matched to a gene; V was cut back by 2 bases and J by 4 bases. The CDR3 covers 16 residues. Germline V gene sequence: CDR1 SGHRS, CDR2 YFSETQ. Authors' analysis steps: Amplifying reference gene primers gave estimates of nucleated cell counts. Sequencing used immunoSEQ multiplex PCR; TCRdb keeps in-frame clones, though not all of them. The V and J calls and clone size are taken from that table; D and trimming were inferred from the DNA. The sample has under 200,000 clones, 87% seen once. This clonotype was obtained from a man in his sixties with active or convalescent COVID-19. This chain links TRBV5-1 with TRBJ2-1, with 8 bases lining up with TRBD2. Sequencing input: peripheral blood. As DNA, the CDR3 is TGCGCCAGCAGCTTTGGTGCGCAGCGGGGGTACAATGAGCAGTTCTTC. Its protein is CASSFGAQRGYNEQFF. Drawing the rest from reference TRBV5-1 and TRBJ2-1, the complete variable domain is KAGVTQTPRYLIKTRGQQVTLSCSPISGHRSVSWYQQTPGQGLQFLFEYFSETQRNKGNFPGRFSGRQFSNSRSEMNVSTLELGDSALYLCASSFGAQRGYNEQFFGPGTRLTVL.